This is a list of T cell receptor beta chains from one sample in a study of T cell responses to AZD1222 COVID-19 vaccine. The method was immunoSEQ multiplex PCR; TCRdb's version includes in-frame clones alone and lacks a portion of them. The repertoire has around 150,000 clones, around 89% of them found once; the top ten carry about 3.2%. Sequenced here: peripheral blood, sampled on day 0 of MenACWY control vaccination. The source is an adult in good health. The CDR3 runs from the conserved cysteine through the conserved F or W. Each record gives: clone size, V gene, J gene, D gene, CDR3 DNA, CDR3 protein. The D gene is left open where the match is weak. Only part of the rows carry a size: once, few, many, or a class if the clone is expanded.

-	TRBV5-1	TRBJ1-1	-	TGCGCCAGCAGCTTGGGGGGGCTGAACACTGAAGCTTTCTTT	CASSLGGLNTEAFF
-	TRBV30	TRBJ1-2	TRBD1	TGTGCCTGGAGGCACAGGACAGGCATCGGGTATGGCTACACCTTC	CAWRHRTGIGYGYTF
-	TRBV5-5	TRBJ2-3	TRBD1	TGTGCCAGCAGCTTGGAGGGGGCGTCAGATACGCAGTATTTT	CASSLEGASDTQYF
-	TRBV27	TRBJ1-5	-	TGTGCCAGCAGTTTTGCAGGGGGCAATCAGCCCCAGCATTTT	CASSFAGGNQPQHF
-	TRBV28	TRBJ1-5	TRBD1	TGTGCCAGCAGTCGACGACAGGGTACTCAGCCCCAGCATTTT	CASSRRQGTQPQHF
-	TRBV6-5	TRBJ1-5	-	TGTGCCAGCATCAAAGGTCAGAAACATCAGCCCCAGCATTTT	CASIKGQKHQPQHF
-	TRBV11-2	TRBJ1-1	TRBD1	TGTGCCAGCAGCGTTGGGACAGGGGGCGCGGACACTGAAGCTTTCTTT	CASSVGTGGADTEAFF
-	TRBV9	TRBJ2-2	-	TGTGCCAGCAGCGTATCCTCCGGGGAGCTGTTTTTT	CASSVSSGELFF
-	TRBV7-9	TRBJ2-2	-	TGTGCCAGCAGCCTTAGGACGGACACCGGGGAGCTGTTTTTT	CASSLRTDTGELFF
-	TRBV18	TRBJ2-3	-	TGTGCCAGCTCACCAACCGGGGGCACAGATACGCAGTATTTT	CASSPTGGTDTQYF
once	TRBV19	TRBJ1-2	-	TGTGCCAGTAGTAAACCGGCGGAGGGGCAGGGAGATGGCTACACCTTC	CASSKPAEGQGDGYTF
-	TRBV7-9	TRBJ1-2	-	TGTGCCAGCAGCTTCCCCTTAGGGGCTCCTTATGGCTACACCTTC	CASSFPLGAPYGYTF
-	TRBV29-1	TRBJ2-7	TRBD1	TGCAGCGCTCAGGGGGCGGGAATCGAGCAGTACTTC	CSAQGAGIEQYF
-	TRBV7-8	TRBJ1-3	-	TGTGCCAGCAGCTTAGTTCGGCGCCAGGATGGTGGAAACACCATATATTTT	CASSLVRRQDGGNTIYF
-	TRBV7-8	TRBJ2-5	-	TGTGCCAGCAGCTTAGCGCGATGGATACAAGAGACCCAGTACTTC	CASSLARWIQETQYF
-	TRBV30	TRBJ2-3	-	TGTGCCTGGAGGCTCTCGGCAGATACGCAGTATTTT	CAWRLSADTQYF
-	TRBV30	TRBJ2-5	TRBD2	TGTGCCTCGGCGGGGGGGCTTCAAGAGACCCAGTACTTC	CASAGGLQETQYF
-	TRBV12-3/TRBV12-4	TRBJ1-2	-	TGTGCCAGCAGTTCATCGGGGTCGAGCACCTTC	CASSSSGSSTF
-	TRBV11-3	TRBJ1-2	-	TGTGCCAGCAGCTTTGCTTCGCAAGCGGACTATGGCTACACCTTC	CASSFASQADYGYTF
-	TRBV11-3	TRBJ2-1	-	TGTGCCAGCAGCCCGAGAGGGGGAAGCTCCTACAATGAGCAGTTCTTC	CASSPRGGSSYNEQFF
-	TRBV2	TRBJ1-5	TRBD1	TGTGCCAGCATGGAACAGGGGGTTGATAATAGCAATCAGCCCCAGCATTTT	CASMEQGVDNSNQPQHF
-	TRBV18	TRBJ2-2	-	TGTGCCAGCTCACCAGACAGATCTACCGGGGAGCTGTTTTTT	CASSPDRSTGELFF
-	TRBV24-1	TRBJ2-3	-	TGTGCCACCAGTGAGTCCGGTGGTCCAGATACGCAGTATTTT	CATSESGGPDTQYF
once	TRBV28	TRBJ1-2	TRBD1	TGTGCCAGCACCCAATCCGGGACAGGAGTTAACTATGGCTACACCTTC	CASTQSGTGVNYGYTF
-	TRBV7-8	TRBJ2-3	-	TGTGCCAGCAGCATGACCCGGGACACAGATACGCAGTATTTT	CASSMTRDTDTQYF
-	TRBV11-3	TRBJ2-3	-	TGTGCCAGCAGCGGTAGGGATACGCAGTATTTT	CASSGRDTQYF
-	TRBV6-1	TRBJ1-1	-	TGTGCCAGCAGTCGCCCGGGAGAAAACACTGAAGCTTTCTTT	CASSRPGENTEAFF
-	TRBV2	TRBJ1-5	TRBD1	TGTGCCAGCAGAGACCACAGGGGGAACAATCAGCCCCAGCATTTT	CASRDHRGNNQPQHF
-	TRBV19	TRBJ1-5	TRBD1	TGTGCCAGTAGTACCGGGACAGGGGGTCTACAGCCCCAGCATTTT	CASSTGTGGLQPQHF
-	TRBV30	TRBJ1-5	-	TGTGCCTGGAGTACAGAGGGCCGGCTTAGCAATCAGCCCCAGCATTTT	CAWSTEGRLSNQPQHF
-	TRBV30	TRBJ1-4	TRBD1	TGTGCCTGGGGGGACAGGGGGCGCGGGGCTGAAAAACTGTTTTTT	CAWGDRGRGAEKLFF
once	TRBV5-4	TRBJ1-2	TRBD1	TGTGCCAGCAGCTCACAGGGGATCGGCTATGGCTACACCTTC	CASSSQGIGYGYTF
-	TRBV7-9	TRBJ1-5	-	TGTGCCAGCAGCTTAGAGCTACCGGGGGCGGGAGGCAATCAGCCCCAGCATTTT	CASSLELPGAGGNQPQHF
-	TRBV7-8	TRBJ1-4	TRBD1	TGTGCCAGCAGCTTTTGGACAGGGACAGGGGCTGAAAAACTGTTTTTT	CASSFWTGTGAEKLFF
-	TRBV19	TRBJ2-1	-	TGTGCCTGCTCGGGACTCAGTAACAATGAGCAGTTCTTC	CACSGLSNNEQFF
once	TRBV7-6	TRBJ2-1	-	TGTGCCAGCAGCTTAGAACCGGTGAGCTCCTACAATGAGCAGTTCTTC	CASSLEPVSSYNEQFF
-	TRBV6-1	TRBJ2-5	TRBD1	TGTGCCAGCAGTGAACAGACAGGGGGCGAGCGGGAGACCCAGTACTTC	CASSEQTGGERETQYF
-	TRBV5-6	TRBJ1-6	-	TGTGCCAGCAGCTTGGCCGTGGGGGGACCCCTCCACTTT	CASSLAVGGPLHF
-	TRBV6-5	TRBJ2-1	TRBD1	TGTGCCAGCAGAAACGGACAGGGCTACAATGAGCAGTTCTTC	CASRNGQGYNEQFF
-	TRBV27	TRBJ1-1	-	TGTGCCAGCAGTTCTACGGTAAGCCCGGACACTGAAGCTTTCTTT	CASSSTVSPDTEAFF
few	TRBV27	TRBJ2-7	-	TGTGCCAGCAGTTTACGGGGCCAGGGGAGAAACGAGCAGTACTTC	CASSLRGQGRNEQYF
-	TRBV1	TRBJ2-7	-	TGCACCAGCAGCCAAGAATGGGACAGGGATTGTAGCTACGAGCAGTACTTC	CTSSQEWDRDCSYEQYF
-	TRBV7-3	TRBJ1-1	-	TGTGCCAGCAGTACCGGAAACACTGAAGCTTTCTTT	CASSTGNTEAFF
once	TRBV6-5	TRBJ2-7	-	TGTGCCAGCAGTTATCGACAGAACTACGAGCAGTACTTC	CASSYRQNYEQYF
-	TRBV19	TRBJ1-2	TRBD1	TGTGCCAGTAGTATAGAAGGGGGCGCGAAATATGGCTACACCTTC	CASSIEGGAKYGYTF
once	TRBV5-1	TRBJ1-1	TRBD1	TGCGCCAGCAGCTCTAGGACAGGGGCTGGCACTGAAGCTTTCTTT	CASSSRTGAGTEAFF
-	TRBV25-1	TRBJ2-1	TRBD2	TGTGCCAGCAGTGAGTTTATTAGCGGGAGGTATGAGCAGTTCTTC	CASSEFISGRYEQFF
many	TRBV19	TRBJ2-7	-	TGTGCCAGTAGTATAGAAGGCGGACTCGGCGAGCAGTACTTC	CASSIEGGLGEQYF
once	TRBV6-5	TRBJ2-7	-	TGTGCCAGCACCAGGGGGGGATACGAGCAGTACTTC	CASTRGGYEQYF
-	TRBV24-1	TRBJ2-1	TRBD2	TGTGCCACCAGTGACATCCCCGGCGGGGGGTACAATGAGCAGTTCTTC	CATSDIPGGGYNEQFF
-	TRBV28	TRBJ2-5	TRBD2	TGTGCCAGCAGTTTGGCTAGCGGGAGCCTAGAGACCCAGTACTTC	CASSLASGSLETQYF
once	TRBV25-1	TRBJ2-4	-	TGTGCCAGCAGTAGCCCACAGCGTGGCATTCAGTACTTC	CASSSPQRGIQYF